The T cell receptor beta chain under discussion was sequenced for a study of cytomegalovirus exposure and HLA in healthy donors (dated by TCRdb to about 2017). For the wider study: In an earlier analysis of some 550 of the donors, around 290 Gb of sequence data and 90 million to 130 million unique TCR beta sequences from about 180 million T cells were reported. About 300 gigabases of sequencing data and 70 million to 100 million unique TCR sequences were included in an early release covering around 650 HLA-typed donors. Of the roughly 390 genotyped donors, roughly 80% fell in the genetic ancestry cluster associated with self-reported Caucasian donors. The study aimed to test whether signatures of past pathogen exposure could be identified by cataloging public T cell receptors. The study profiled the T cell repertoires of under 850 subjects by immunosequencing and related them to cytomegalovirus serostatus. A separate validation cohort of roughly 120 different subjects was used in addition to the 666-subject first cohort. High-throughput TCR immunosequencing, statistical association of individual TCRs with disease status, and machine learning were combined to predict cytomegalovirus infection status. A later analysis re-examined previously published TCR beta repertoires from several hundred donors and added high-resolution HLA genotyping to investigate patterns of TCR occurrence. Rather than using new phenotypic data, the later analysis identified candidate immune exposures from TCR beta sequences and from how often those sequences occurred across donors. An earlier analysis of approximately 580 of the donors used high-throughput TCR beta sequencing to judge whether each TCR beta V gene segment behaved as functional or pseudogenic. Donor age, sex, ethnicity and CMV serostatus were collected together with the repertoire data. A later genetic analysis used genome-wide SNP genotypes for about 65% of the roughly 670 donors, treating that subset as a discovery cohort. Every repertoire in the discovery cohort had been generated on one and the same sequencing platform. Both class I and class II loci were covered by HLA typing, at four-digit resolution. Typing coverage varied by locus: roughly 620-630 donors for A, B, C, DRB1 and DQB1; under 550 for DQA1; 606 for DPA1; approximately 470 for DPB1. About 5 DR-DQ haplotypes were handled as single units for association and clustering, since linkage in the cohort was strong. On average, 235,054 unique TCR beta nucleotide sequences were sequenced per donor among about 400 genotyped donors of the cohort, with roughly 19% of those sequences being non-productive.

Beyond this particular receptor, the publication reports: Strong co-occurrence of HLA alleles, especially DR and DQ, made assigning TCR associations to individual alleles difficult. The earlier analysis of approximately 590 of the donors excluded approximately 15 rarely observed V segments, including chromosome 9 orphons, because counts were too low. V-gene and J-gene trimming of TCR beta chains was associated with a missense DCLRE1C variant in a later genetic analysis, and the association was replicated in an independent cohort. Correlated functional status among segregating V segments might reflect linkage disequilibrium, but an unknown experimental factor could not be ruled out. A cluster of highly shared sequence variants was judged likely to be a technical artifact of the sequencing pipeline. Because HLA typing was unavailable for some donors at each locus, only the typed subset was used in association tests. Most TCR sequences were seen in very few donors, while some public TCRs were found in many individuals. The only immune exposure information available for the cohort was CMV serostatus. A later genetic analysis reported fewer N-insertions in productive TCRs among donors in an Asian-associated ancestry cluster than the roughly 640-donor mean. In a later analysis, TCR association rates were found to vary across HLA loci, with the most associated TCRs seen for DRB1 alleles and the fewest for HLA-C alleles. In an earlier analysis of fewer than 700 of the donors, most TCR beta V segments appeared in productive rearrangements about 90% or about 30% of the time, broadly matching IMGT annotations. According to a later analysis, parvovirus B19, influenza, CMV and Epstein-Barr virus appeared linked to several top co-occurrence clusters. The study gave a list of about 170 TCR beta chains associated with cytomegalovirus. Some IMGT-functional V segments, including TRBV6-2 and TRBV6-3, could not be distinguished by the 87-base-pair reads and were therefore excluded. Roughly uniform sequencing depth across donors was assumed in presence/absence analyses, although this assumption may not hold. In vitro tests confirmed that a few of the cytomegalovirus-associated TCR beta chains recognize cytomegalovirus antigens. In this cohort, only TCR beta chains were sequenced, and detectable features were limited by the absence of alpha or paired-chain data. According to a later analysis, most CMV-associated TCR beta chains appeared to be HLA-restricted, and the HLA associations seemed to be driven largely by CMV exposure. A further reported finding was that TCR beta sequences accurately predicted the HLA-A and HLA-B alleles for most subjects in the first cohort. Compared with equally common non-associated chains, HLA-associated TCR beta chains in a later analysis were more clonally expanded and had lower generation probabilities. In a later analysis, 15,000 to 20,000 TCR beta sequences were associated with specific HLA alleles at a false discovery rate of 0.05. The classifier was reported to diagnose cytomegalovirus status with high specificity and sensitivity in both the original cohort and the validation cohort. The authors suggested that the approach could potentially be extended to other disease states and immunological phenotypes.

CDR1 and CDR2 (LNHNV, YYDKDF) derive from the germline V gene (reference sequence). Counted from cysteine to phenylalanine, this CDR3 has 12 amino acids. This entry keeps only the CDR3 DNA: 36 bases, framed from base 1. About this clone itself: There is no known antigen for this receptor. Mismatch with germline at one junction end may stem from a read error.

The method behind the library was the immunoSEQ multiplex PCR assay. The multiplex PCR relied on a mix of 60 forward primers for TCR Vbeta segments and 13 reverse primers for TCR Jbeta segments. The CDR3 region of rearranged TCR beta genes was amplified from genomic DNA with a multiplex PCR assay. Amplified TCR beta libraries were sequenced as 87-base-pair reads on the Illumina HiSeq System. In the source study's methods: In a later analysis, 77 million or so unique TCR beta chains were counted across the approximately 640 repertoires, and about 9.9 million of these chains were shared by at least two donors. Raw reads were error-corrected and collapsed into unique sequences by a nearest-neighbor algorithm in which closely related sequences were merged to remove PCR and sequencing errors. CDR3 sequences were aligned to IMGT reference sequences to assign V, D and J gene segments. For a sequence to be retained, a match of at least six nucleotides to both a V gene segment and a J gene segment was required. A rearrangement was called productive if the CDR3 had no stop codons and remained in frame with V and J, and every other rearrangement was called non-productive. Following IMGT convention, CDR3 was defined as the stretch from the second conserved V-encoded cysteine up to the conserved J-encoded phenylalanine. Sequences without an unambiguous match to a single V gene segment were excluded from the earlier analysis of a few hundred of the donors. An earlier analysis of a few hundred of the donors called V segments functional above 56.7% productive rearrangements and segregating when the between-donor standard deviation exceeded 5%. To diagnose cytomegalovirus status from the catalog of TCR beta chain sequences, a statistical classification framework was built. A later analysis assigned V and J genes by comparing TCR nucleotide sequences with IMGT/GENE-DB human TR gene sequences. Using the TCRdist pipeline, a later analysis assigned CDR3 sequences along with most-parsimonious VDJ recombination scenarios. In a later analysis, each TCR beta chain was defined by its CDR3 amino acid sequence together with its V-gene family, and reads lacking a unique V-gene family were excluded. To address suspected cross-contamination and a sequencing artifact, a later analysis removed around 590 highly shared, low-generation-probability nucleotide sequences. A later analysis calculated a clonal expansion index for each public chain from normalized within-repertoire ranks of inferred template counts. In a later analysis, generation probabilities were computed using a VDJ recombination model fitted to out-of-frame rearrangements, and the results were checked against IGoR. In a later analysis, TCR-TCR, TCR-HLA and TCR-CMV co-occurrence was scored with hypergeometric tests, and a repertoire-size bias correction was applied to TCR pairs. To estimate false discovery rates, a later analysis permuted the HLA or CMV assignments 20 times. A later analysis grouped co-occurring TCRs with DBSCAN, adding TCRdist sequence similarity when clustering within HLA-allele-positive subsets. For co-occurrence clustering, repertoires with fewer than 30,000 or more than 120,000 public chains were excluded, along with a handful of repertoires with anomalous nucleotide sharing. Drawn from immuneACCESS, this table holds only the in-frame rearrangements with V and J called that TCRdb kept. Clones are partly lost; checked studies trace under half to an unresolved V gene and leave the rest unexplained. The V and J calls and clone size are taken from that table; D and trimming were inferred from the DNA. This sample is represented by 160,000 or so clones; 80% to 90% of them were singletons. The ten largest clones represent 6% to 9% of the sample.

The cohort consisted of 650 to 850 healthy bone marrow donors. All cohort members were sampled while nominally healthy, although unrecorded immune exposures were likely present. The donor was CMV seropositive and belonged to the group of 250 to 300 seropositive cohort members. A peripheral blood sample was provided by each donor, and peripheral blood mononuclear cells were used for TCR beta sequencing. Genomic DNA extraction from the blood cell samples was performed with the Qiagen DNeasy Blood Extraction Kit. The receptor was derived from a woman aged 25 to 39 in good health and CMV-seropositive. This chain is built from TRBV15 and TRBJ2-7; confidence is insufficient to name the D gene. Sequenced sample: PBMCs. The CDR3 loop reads CATSRDLAGVDF. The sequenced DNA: TGTGCCACCAGCAGAGATCTCGCAGGTGTGGACTTC.